These T cell receptor beta chains were read from a single sample in a study of cytomegalovirus exposure and HLA in healthy donors. Using immunoSEQ multiplex PCR, the repertoire was profiled, and TCRdb retains in-frame clones only, with some absent. The sample shows around 200,000 clones, around three quarters of them seen only once. Sequencing used PBMCs. The receptors were sampled from a young woman in good health and CMV-seronegative. Both conserved end residues are part of each CDR3. D genes are given only for firm matches. Some rows have no size entry. The others give once, few or many, or a class for an expanded clone.

D | size | J | V | DNA | CDR3
. | few | TRBJ2-6 | TRBV4-2 | TGTGCCAGCAGCCAAGATCTAATCAGGGGATCTGGGGCCAACGTCCTGACTTTC | CASSQDLIRGSGANVLTF
. | . | TRBJ1-2 | TRBV28 | TGTGCCAGCAGTTCCCCGGGAGGGCGTGACTATGGCTACACCTTC | CASSSPGGRDYGYTF
. | . | TRBJ1-5 | TRBV28 | TGTGCCAGCAGTTCATCACTACGTTTTCAGCCCCAGCATTTT | CASSSSLRFQPQHF
TRBD1 | . | TRBJ2-1 | TRBV12-5 | TGTGCTAGTGGTTCGACAGGGGTCACCTACAATGAGCAGTTCTTC | CASGSTGVTYNEQFF
. | once | TRBJ2-5 | TRBV27 | TGTGCCAGCACCAATCCACAAGAGACCCAGTACTTC | CASTNPQETQYF
. | . | TRBJ2-3 | TRBV5-8 | TGTGCCAGCAGCTTGGGAGGGGGTAGCACAGATACGCAGTATTTT | CASSLGGGSTDTQYF
TRBD1 | . | TRBJ1-5 | TRBV28 | TGTGCCAGCAGTCGAGGACAGGATTCGAATCAGCCCCAGCATTTT | CASSRGQDSNQPQHF
. | few | TRBJ1-1 | TRBV15 | TGTGCCACCAGCAGAGGTGGGCAAGTCACTGAAGCTTTCTTT | CATSRGGQVTEAFF
TRBD2 | . | TRBJ2-7 | TRBV5-1 | TGCGCCAGCAGCTTGGAGTCCCCGGGAGGCGGCGAGCAGTACTTC | CASSLESPGGGEQYF
. | few | TRBJ1-4 | TRBV30 | TGTGCCGGGGCCGTCCCTACCTACGAAAAACTGTTTTTT | CAGAVPTYEKLFF
TRBD1 | few | TRBJ1-4 | TRBV14 | TGTGCCAGCAGCCTCGGGGACAGGTCAACTAATGAAAAACTGTTTTTT | CASSLGDRSTNEKLFF
. | . | TRBJ1-2 | TRBV7-2 | TGTGCCAGCAGCTTAGCGCTCGGGGGTAGTTATGGCTACACCTTC | CASSLALGGSYGYTF
. | . | TRBJ2-2 | TRBV7-9 | TGTTCCAGCAGCGGAGACACCGGGGAGCTGTTTTTT | CSSSGDTGELFF
. | few | TRBJ2-1 | TRBV4-1 | TGCGCCAGCAGCCTGGAGTCTAGCGCCATTTCCTACAATGAGCAGTTCTTC | CASSLESSAISYNEQFF
TRBD2 | . | TRBJ2-5 | TRBV28 | TGTGCCAGCAGTTTATCCGACACCGAAAGAGCGGGGGCAATTCAAGAGACCCAGTACTTC | CASSLSDTERAGAIQETQYF
TRBD2 | . | TRBJ2-5 | TRBV18 | TGTGCCAGCTCACCTAGGTTATCGGGGGGGCCAGCGGAGGAGACCCAGTACTTC | CASSPRLSGGPAEETQYF
. | . | TRBJ2-2 | TRBV7-7 | TGTGCTAGCAGCTCGGGACAAGGGGAAATCGGGGAGCTGTTTTTT | CASSSGQGEIGELFF
. | few | TRBJ2-3 | TRBV28 | TGTGCCAGCACGAGGGGGGGAGCCCTTATGGATACGCAGTATTTT | CASTRGGALMDTQYF
TRBD1 | . | TRBJ1-2 | TRBV28 | TGTGCCAGCAGTCCCGGGGACAGATCTAACTATGGCTACACCTTC | CASSPGDRSNYGYTF
TRBD2 | . | TRBJ2-1 | TRBV15 | TGTGCCACCCGGAGCGGGACTTGGGGTAGAAATGAGCAGTTCTTC | CATRSGTWGRNEQFF
. | . | TRBJ1-4 | TRBV28 | TGTGCCAGCAGCCAATTCTCGGGGGACTCTAATGAAAAACTGTTTTTT | CASSQFSGDSNEKLFF
. | . | TRBJ2-7 | TRBV6-5 | TGTGCCAGCAGCTCCCGGTTCGGCGGCGAGCAGTACTTC | CASSSRFGGEQYF
. | few | TRBJ2-5 | TRBV18 | TGTGCCAGCTCACAAAGTGTCAGTCAAGAGACCCAGTACTTC | CASSQSVSQETQYF
TRBD2 | . | TRBJ2-2 | TRBV2 | TGTGCCGGGGGGGACGGGAACACCGGGGAGCTGTTTTTT | CAGGDGNTGELFF
TRBD1 | few | TRBJ2-3 | TRBV9 | TGTGCCAGCAGCCCCCGACAGGGGGGAAGCACAGATACGCAGTATTTT | CASSPRQGGSTDTQYF
. | . | TRBJ2-1 | TRBV2 | TGTGCCACCGAGTTAGCGTCAAGCTCCTACAATGAGCAGTTCTTC | CATELASSSYNEQFF
. | . | TRBJ1-4 | TRBV29-1 | TGCAGCGGAGTAAAGGGTCCAGGGGAAAAACTGTTTTTT | CSGVKGPGEKLFF
. | . | TRBJ1-5 | TRBV7-8 | TGTGCCAGCAGCCATTTAGGCCGAGGTTCCAACCTTGGAATCAATCAGCCCCAGCATTTT | CASSHLGRGSNLGINQPQHF
. | . | TRBJ1-4 | TRBV6-5 | TGTGCCAGCAGGGGACTTAGGGCTAATGAAAAACTGTTTTTT | CASRGLRANEKLFF
TRBD1 | . | TRBJ2-7 | TRBV6-6 | TGTGCCAGCAGTCCCGGACAGGGGGCCGGAGAGCAGTACTTC | CASSPGQGAGEQYF
TRBD2 | few | TRBJ2-5 | TRBV7-9 | TGTGCCAGCAGTCCCCCGGGACTAGCGGGGGAGCAGTACTTC | CASSPPGLAGEQYF
. | . | TRBJ1-5 | TRBV27 | TGTGCCAGCAGTATTTTAGGGGAAAATCAGCCCCAGCATTTT | CASSILGENQPQHF
. | once | TRBJ2-5 | TRBV6-5 | TGTGCCAGCACAACCGGCAGGGCTAAAGAGACCCAGTACTTC | CASTTGRAKETQYF
. | . | TRBJ2-1 | TRBV28 | TGTGCCAGCAGTCCTCTCTACAATGAGCAGTTCTTC | CASSPLYNEQFF
TRBD2 | . | TRBJ2-1 | TRBV6-5 | TGTGCCAGCAGTTATGGACTAGCGGGAGTTCACAATGAGCAGTTCTTC | CASSYGLAGVHNEQFF
TRBD1 | . | TRBJ1-6 | TRBV5-1 | TGCGCCAGCAGCACAACGGACAGGGGATTAAATTCACCCCTCCACTTT | CASSTTDRGLNSPLHF
TRBD1 | once | TRBJ1-5 | TRBV27 | TGTGCCAGCAGCCCGGGACAGGGCCGACAGCCCCAGCATTTT | CASSPGQGRQPQHF
TRBD1 | . | TRBJ1-1 | TRBV28 | TGTGCCAGCAACAACAGGGGCTACACTGAAGCTTTCTTT | CASNNRGYTEAFF
TRBD1 | . | TRBJ1-6 | TRBV4-1 | TGCGCCAGCAGCCCAGTAGGGACAGGGGTGAATTCACCCCTCCACTTT | CASSPVGTGVNSPLHF
. | . | TRBJ1-2 | TRBV7-2 | TGTGCCAGCAGCTTATCGGGGGGAGGCTACACCTTC | CASSLSGGGYTF
. | . | TRBJ1-1 | TRBV7-8 | TGTGCCAGCAGCTTAGACGGGGGGGCCGAAGCTTTCTTT | CASSLDGGAEAFF
. | . | TRBJ1-5 | TRBV27 | TGTGCCAGCAGCCTATACCCCGACTATAGCAATCAGCCCCAGCATTTT | CASSLYPDYSNQPQHF
. | . | TRBJ1-5 | TRBV25-1 | TGTGCCAGCAGTGAAGACCAGGTACGCAATCAGCCCCAGCATTTT | CASSEDQVRNQPQHF
. | . | TRBJ2-5 | TRBV7-3 | TGTGCCAGCAGCCCAACTGGGGCCCAAGAGACCCAGTACTTC | CASSPTGAQETQYF
TRBD1 | . | TRBJ1-1 | TRBV28 | TGTGCCAGCAGTTCCCTTTATCATCGACAGGGAAGGGCTGAAGCTTTCTTT | CASSSLYHRQGRAEAFF
. | . | TRBJ2-1 | TRBV7-9 | TGTGCCAGCAGCTTCCCGAAGCTACAGGGTAATGGTGAGCAGTTCTTC | CASSFPKLQGNGEQFF
. | . | TRBJ2-2 | TRBV5-6 | TGTGCCAGCAGTGGTGAGCGCGCGAACACCGGGGAGCTGTTTTTT | CASSGERANTGELFF
. | few | TRBJ1-3 | TRBV18 | TGTGCCAGCTCACCACCCAACAGGGAGCTCTCTGGAAACACCATATATTTT | CASSPPNRELSGNTIYF
TRBD1 | few | TRBJ1-2 | TRBV6-1 | TGTGCCAGCAGTGGCCCCGGACAGGGGGACCTTCGCTACACCTTC | CASSGPGQGDLRYTF
TRBD1 | . | TRBJ1-6 | TRBV5-1 | TGCGCCAGCACCTGGACCGGGACAGAGAATTCACCCCTCCACTTT | CASTWTGTENSPLHF
TRBD1 | . | TRBJ2-7 | TRBV11-3 | TGTGCCAGCAGTTACGGACAGGGGGTGTACGAGCAGTACTTC | CASSYGQGVYEQYF
. | . | TRBJ1-1 | TRBV19 | TGTGCCAGTAGTCGGACAGCGATCTACACTGAAGCTTTCTTT | CASSRTAIYTEAFF
. | . | TRBJ2-1 | TRBV29-1 | TGCAGCGTTGAATTATGGAGAAGCTCCTACAATGAGCAGTTCTTC | CSVELWRSSYNEQFF
TRBD2 | . | TRBJ2-5 | TRBV5-1 | TGCGCCAGCAGCGTAGCGGGAGGGGGTAGAGAGACCCAGTACTTC | CASSVAGGGRETQYF
. | . | TRBJ1-4 | TRBV7-2 | TGTGCCAGCAGCTTATTCGCAGGGCGGCCTAATGAAAAACTGTTTTTT | CASSLFAGRPNEKLFF